This TCR beta chain was obtained from a study of shared clonotypes between healthy human individuals. J was trimmed by 5 bases and V by 5 bases; bases with no gene match: 10. Germline lookup yields CDR1 SNHLY and CDR2 FYNNEI. This CDR3 is built from 16 residues. Sequencing was performed with immunoSEQ multiplex PCR; in TCRdb, only in-frame clones are kept and a portion is missing. The table lists about 980,000 clones, approximately 80% of them singletons. This TCR was recovered from a young man in good health. V and J are TRBV2 and TRBJ2-3; TRBD2 matches 10 bases. The sequenced sample was memory CD4+ T cells sorted from blood. This sample's subset: CD45RA-negative fraction. The CDR3 sequence: CASSLGAGGPIDTQYF. The CDR3 coding sequence is TGTGCCAGCAGTTTAGGAGCGGGAGGGCCGATAGATACGCAGTATTTT.